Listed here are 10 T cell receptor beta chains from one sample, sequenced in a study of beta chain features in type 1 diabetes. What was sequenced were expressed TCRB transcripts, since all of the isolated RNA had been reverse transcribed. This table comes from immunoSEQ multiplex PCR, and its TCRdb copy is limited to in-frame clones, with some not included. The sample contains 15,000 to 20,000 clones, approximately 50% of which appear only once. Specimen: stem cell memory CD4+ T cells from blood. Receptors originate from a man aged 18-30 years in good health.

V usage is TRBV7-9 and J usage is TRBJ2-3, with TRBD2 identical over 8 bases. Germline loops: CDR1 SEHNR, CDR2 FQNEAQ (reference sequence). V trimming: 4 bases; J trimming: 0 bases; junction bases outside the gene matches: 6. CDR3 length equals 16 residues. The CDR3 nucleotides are TGTGCCAGCAGCTCCCGGGGGGGGCTGAGCACAGATACGCAGTATTTT. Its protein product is CASSSRGGLSTDTQYF.

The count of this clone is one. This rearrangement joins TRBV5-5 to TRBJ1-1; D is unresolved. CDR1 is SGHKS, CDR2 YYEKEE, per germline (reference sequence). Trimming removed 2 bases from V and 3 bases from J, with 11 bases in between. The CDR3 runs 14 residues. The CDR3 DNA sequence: TGTGCCAGCAGCTTACAGTCCGGGGACACTGAAGCTTTCTTT. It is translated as CASSLQSGDTEAFF.

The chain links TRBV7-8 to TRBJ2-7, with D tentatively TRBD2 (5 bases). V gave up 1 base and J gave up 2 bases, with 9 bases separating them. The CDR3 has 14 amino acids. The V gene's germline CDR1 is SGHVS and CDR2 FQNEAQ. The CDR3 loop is CASSLDHGAYEQYF. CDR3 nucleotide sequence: TGTGCCAGCAGCTTAGATCACGGGGCCTACGAGCAGTACTTC.

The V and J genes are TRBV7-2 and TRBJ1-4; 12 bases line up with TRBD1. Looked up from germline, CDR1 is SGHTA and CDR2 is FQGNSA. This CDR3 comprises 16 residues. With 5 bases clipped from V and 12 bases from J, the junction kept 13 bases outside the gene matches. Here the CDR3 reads CASSPVGTGGLKELFF. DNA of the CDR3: TGTGCCAGCAGCCCAGTCGGGACAGGGGGCTTGAAGGAACTGTTTTTT.

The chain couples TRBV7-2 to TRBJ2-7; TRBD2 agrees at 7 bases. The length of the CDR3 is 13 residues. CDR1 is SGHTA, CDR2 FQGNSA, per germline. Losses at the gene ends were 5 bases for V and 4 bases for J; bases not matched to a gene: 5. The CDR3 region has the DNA TGTGCCAGCAGCCAGAGCGGGAAGTACGAGCAGTACTTC. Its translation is CASSQSGKYEQYF.

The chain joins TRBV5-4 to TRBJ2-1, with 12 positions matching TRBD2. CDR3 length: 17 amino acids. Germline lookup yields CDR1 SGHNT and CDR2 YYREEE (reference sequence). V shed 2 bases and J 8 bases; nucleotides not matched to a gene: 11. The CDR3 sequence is CASSLQEGLAGFDEQFF. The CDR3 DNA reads TGTGCCAGCAGCTTACAGGAGGGACTAGCGGGTTTCGATGAGCAGTTCTTC.

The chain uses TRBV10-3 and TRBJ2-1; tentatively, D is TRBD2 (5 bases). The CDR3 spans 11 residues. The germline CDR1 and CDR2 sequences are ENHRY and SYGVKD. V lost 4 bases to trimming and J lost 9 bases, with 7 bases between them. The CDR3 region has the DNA TGTGCCATCAGTGGCGGGTTTGAGCAGTTCTTC. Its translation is CAISGGFEQFF.

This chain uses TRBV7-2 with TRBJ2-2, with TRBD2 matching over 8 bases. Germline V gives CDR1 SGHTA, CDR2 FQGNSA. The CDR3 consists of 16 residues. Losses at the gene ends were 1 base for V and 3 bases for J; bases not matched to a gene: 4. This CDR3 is CASSLGRGGYTGELFF. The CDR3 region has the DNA TGTGCCAGCAGCTTAGGACGGGGGGGTTACACCGGGGAGCTGTTTTTT.

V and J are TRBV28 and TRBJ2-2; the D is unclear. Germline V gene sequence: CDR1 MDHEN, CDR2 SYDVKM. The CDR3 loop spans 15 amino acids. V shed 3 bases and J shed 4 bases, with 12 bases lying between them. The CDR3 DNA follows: TGTGCCAGCAGTTTGGCAGTTTTTCTCACCGGGGAGCTGTTTTTT. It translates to CASSLAVFLTGELFF.

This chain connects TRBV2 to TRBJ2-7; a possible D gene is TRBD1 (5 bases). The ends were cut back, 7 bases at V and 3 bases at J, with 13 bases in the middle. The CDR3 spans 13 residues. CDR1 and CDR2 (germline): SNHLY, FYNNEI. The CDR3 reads CASTAGPIYEQYF. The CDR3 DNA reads TGTGCCAGCACGGCAGGGCCGATCTACGAGCAGTACTTC.